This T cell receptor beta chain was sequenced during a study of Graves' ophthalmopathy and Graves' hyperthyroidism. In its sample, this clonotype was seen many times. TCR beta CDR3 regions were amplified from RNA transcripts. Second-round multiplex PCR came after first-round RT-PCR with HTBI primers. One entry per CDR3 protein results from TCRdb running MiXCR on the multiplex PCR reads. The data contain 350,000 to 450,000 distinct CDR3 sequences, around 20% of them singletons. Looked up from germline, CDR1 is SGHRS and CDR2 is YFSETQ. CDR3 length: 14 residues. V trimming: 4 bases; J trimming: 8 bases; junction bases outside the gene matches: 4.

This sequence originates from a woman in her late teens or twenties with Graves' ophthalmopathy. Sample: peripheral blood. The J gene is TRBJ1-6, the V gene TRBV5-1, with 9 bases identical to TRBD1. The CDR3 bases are TGCGCCAGCAGCCTCGGGACAGGGTATTCACCCCTCCACTTT. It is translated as CASSLGTGYSPLHF.